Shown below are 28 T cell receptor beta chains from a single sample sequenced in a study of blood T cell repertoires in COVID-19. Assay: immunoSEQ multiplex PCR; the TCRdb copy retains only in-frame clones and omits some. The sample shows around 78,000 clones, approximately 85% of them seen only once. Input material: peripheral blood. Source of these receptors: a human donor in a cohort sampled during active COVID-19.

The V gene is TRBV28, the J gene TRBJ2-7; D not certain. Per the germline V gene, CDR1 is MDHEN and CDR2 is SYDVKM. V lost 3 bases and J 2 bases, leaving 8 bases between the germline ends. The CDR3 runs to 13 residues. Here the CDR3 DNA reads TGTGCCAGCAGTTTTGCACCTACCTACGAGCAGTACTTC. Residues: CASSFAPTYEQYF.

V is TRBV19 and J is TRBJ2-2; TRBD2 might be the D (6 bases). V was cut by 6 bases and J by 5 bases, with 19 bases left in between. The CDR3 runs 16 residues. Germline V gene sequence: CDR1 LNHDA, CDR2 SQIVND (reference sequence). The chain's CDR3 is CASSPRYGLSTGELFF. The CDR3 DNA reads TGTGCCAGTAGCCCCCGGTATGGACTATCGACCGGGGAGCTGTTTTTT. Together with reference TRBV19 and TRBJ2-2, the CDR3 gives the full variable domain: DGGITQSPKYLFRKEGQNVTLSCEQNLNHDAMYWYRQDPGQGLRLIYYSQIVNDFQKGDIAEGYSVSREKKESFPLTVTSAQKNPTAFYLCASSPRYGLSTGELFFGEGSRLTVL.

CDR3: CASSEPGANTGELFF. The CDR3 DNA reads TGTGCCAGCAGTGAACCAGGGGCGAACACCGGGGAGCTGTTTTTT. The gene calls are TRBV6-1 and TRBJ2-2, with D possibly matching TRBD1 (6 bases). The V gene's germline CDR1 is MNHNS and CDR2 SASEGT. Trimming removed 2 bases at V and 0 bases at J, with 7 bases between. This CDR3 is 15 amino acids long.

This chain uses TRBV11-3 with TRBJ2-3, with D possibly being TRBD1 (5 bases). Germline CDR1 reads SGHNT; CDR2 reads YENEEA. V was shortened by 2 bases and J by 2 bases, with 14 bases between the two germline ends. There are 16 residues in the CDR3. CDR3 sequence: CASSLQTALDTDTQYF. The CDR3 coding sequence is TGTGCCAGCAGCTTACAGACAGCCCTAGACACAGATACGCAGTATTTT.

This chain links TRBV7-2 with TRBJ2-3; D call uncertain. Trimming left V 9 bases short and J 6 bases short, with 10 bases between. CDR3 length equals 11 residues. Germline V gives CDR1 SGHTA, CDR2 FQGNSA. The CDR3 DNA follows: TGTGCCAGTCGCGGTGGGGATACGCAGTATTTT. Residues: CASRGGDTQYF.

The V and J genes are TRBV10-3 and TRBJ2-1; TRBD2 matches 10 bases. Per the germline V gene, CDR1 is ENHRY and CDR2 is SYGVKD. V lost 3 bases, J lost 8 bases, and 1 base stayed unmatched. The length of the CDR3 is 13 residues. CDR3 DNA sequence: TGTGCCATCAGTGACCTAGCGGGAGATGAGCAGTTCTTC. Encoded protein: CAISDLAGDEQFF.

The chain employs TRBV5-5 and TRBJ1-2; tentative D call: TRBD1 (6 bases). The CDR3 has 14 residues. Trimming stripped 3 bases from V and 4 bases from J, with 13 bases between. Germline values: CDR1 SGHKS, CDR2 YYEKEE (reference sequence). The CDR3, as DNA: TGTGCCAGCAGCTCCGAGGGGGTCGGCTATGGCTACACCTTC. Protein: CASSSEGVGYGYTF.

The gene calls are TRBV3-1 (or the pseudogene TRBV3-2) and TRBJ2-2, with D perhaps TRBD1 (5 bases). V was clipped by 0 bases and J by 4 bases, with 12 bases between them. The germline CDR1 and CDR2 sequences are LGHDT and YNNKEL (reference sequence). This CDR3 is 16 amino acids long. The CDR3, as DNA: TGTGCCAGCAGCCAAGATCCTGACAGAGGCACCGGGGAGCTGTTTTTT. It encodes CASSQDPDRGTGELFF.

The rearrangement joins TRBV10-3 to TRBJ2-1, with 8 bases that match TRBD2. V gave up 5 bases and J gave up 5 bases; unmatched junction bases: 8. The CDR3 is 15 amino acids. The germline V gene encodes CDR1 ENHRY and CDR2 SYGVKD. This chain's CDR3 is CAISPGGGLNNEQFF. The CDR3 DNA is TGTGCCATCAGTCCCGGGGGGGGCTTGAACAATGAGCAGTTCTTC.

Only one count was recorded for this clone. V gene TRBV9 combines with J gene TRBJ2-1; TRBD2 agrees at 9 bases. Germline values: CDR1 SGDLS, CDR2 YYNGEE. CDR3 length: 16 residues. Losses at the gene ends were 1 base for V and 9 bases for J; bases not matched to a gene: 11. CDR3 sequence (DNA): TGTGCCAGCAGCGTATCTAGCGGGGTGCGATGGGTTGAGCAGTTCTTC. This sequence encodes CASSVSSGVRWVEQFF.

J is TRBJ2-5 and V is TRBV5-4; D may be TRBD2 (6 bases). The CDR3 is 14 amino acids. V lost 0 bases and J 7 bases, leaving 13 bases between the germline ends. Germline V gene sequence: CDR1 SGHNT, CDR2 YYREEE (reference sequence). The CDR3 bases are TGTGCCAGCAGCTTGGAGGGTTCCGGGGGGACCCAGTACTTC. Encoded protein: CASSLEGSGGTQYF.

The CDR3 DNA reads as TGCAGCGTTGACCTGTTTATGAACACTGAAGCTTTCTTT. It specifies CSVDLFMNTEAFF. The V call is TRBV29-1, the J call TRBJ1-1; D is uncertain. CDR1 and CDR2 (germline): SQVTM, ANQGSEA. V dropped 3 bases and J dropped 0 bases, with 8 bases sitting between them. The CDR3 consists of 13 residues.

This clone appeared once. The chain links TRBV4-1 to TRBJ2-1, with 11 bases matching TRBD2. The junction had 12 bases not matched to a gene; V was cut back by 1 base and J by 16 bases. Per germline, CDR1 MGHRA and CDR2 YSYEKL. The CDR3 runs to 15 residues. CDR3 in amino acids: CASSQVVAGGPPDFF. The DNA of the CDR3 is TGCGCCAGCAGCCAAGTTGTAGCGGGGGGGCCGCCCGACTTCTTC.

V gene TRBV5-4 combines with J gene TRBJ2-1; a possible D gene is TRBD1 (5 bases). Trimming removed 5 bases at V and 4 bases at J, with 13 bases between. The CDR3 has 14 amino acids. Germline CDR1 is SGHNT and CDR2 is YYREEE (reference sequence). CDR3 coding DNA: TGTGCCAGCAGTTCAGTCGACAGATACAATGAGCAGTTCTTC. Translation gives CASSSVDRYNEQFF.

CDR3 DNA: TGCGCCAGCAGCCCTAGGGGAACTAGCGGGAGTGAATCCGATACGCAGTATTTT. Amino acid sequence: CASSPRGTSGSESDTQYF. The rearrangement links TRBV4-3 to TRBJ2-3; 11 bases fit TRBD2. Germline CDR1 and CDR2: LGHNA and YSLEER. The CDR3 extends over 18 amino acids. The ends lost 4 bases at V and 6 bases at J; junction bases unmatched: 15.

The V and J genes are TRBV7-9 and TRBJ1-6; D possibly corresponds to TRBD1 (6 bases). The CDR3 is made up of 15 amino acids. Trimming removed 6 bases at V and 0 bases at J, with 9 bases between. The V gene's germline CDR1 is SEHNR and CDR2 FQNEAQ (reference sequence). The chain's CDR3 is CASSSDSSYNSPLHF. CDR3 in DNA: TGTGCCAGCAGTTCGGACAGCTCCTATAATTCACCCCTCCACTTT.

The CDR3 sequence is CASSPFSGGTEAFF. The CDR3 nucleotides are TGTGCCAGCTCACCATTCTCAGGGGGTACTGAAGCTTTCTTT. V usage is TRBV18 and J usage is TRBJ1-1; 7 nucleotides agree with TRBD1. Unmatched junction bases numbered 5, after V lost 2 bases and J lost 5 bases. There are 14 residues in the CDR3. Germline CDR1 KGHSH, CDR2 LQKENI.

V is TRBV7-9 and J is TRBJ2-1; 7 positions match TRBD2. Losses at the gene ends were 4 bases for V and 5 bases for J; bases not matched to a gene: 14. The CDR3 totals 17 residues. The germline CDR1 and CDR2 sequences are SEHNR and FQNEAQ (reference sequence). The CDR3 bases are TGTGCCAGCAGCTCCCTAAAATATGCGGGAGAGCACAATGAGCAGTTCTTC. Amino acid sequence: CASSSLKYAGEHNEQFF.

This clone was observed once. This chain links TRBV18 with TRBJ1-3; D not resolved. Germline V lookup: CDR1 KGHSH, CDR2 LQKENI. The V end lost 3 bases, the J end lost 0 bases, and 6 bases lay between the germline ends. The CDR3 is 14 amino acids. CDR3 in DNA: TGTGCCAGCTCACCTGCGGGCTCTGGAAACACCATATATTTT. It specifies CASSPAGSGNTIYF. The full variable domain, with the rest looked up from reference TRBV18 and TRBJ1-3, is NAGVMQNPRHLVRRRGQEARLRCSPMKGHSHVYWYRQLPEEGLKFMVYLQKENIIDESGMPKERFSAEFPKEGPSILRIQQVVRGDSAAYFCASSPAGSGNTIYFGEGSWLTVV.

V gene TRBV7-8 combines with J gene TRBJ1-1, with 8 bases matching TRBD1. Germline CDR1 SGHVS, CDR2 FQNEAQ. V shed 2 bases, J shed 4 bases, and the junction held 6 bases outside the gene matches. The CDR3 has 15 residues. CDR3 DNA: TGTGCCAGCAGCTTACTACAGGGGGGGGGCACTGAAGCTTTCTTT. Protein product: CASSLLQGGGTEAFF.

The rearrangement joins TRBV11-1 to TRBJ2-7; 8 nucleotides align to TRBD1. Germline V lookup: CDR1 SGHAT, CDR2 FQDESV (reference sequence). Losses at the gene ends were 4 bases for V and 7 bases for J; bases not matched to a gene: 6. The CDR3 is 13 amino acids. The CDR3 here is CASSWPGGREQYF. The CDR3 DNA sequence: TGTGCCAGCAGCTGGCCAGGGGGCAGGGAGCAGTACTTC.

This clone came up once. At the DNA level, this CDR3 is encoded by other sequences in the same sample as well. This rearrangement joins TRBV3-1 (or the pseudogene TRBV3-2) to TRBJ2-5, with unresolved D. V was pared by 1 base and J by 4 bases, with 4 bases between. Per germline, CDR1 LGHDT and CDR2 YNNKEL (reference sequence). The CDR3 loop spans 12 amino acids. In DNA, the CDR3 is TGTGCCAGCAGCCAAGCGGGAGAGACCCAGTACTTC. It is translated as CASSQAGETQYF.

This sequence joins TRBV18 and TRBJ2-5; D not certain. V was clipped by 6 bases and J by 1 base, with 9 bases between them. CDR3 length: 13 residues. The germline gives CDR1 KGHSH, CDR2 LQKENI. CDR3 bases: TGTGCCAGCTCTCTTAGCACCCAAGAGACCCAGTACTTC. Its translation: CASSLSTQETQYF.

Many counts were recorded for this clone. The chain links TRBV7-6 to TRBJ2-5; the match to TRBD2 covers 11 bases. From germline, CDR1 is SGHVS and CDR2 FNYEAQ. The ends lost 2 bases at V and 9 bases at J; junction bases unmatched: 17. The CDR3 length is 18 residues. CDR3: CASSLMTTSGGEETAQYF. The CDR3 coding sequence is TGTGCCAGCAGCTTAATGACAACTAGCGGGGGAGAAGAGACGGCCCAGTACTTC. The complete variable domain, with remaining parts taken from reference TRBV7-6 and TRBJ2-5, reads GAGVSQSPRYKVTKRGQDVALRCDPISGHVSLYWYRQALGQGPEFLTYFNYEAQQDKSGLPNDRFSAERPEGSISTLTIQRTEQRDSAMYRCASSLMTTSGGEETAQYFGPGTRLLVL.

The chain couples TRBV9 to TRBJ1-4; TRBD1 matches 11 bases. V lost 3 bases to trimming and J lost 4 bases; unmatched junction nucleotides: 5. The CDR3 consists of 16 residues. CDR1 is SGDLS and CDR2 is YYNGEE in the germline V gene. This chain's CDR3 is CASSAGQGVFNEKLFF. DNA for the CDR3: TGTGCCAGCAGCGCGGGACAGGGGGTCTTTAATGAAAAACTGTTTTTT.

The CDR3 region has the DNA TGTGCCAGCAGCTTAAGCCGTGTTGAGGAGCAGTACTTC. This codes for CASSLSRVEEQYF. The genes are TRBV7-2 and TRBJ2-7; D is unresolved. This CDR3 has 13 residues. Germline loops: CDR1 SGHTA, CDR2 FQGNSA. V gave up 2 bases and J gave up 7 bases, with 12 bases separating them.

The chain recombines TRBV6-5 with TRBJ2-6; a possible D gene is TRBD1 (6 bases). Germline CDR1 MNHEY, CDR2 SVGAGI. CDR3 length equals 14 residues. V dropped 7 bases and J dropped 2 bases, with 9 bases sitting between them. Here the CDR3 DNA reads TGTGCCAGCAAAACAGGGACTGGGGCCAACGTCCTGACTTTC. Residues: CASKTGTGANVLTF.

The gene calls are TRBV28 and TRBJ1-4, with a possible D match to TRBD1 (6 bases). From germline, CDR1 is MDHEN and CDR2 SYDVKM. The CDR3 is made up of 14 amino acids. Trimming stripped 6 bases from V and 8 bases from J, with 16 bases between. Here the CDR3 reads CASSRTGSDEKLFF. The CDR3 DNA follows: TGTGCCAGCAGCCGTACAGGGTCCGACGAAAAACTGTTTTTT.